Described below is a single T cell receptor beta chain sequence and its context. Its cognate antigen is unknown. Genomic DNA, serving as template, underwent TCR beta VDJ and CDR3 profiling. TCRdb processed the reads anew with MiXCR; each CDR3 protein has one entry. The sample yields around 140,000 distinct CDR3 sequences, 35% to 50% seen once. The CDR3 is 14 amino acids. J lost 1 base, V lost 6 bases, and 5 bases had no gene match. Germline V CDR1 and CDR2: MNHEY, SMNVEV (reference sequence). The data were obtained in a study of CD8+CD57+ T cells in acquired aplastic anemia. Turning to the study itself: Sorted cells (CD4+ and CD8+) yielded DNA amounts that averaged approximately 3.1 ug. Researchers reported that healthy donors averaged about 10.8 million reads for CD4+ cells.

Study findings and constraints: Controls did not differ significantly from patients in CD8+ Simpson's diversity. Both patients and controls carried the same twenty-nine CD8+ CDR3 sequences.

The sequenced sample consisted of sorted CD4+, CD8+, or CD8+CD57+ T cells (not recorded which) from PBMCs. V and J are TRBV27 and TRBJ1-1; 7 nucleotides align to TRBD1. The clonotype originates from a human donor in good health, serving as a control. The CDR3 sequence: CASRERTGNTEAFF. The CDR3, as DNA: TGTGCCAGCAGAGAACGGACAGGGAACACTGAAGCTTTCTTT.